The next 10 T cell receptor beta chains were all read from a single sample in a study of breast tumors, draining lymph nodes, adjacent tissues. Each CDR3 protein gets one entry after TCRdb re-called the multiplex PCR reads with MiXCR. The data contain about 220,000 distinct CDR3 sequences, approximately 36% of them singletons. The lymph nodes were axillary draining lymph nodes from breast cancer patients. Sequenced sample: axillary lymph node tissue. The receptors were gathered from a female donor with breast cancer. Some clones in this sample may be carry-over from other donors' samples.

Many counts were recorded for this clonotype. This chain links TRBV7-9 with TRBJ1-2; D gene ambiguous. This CDR3 spans 14 amino acids. V was clipped by 2 bases and J by 6 bases, with 13 bases between them. Germline lookup yields CDR1 SEHNR and CDR2 FQNEAQ (reference sequence). The CDR3 nucleotides read TGTGCCAGCAGCTTACTTCTGAGCGGGCATGGCTACACCTTC. Amino acid sequence: CASSLLLSGHGYTF.

This clonotype was observed many times. This chain connects TRBV5-6 to TRBJ2-3; 10 bases agree with TRBD2. From germline, CDR1 is SGHDT and CDR2 YYEEEE. The V and J ends lost 4 bases and 4 bases, in that order; junction bases with no gene match: 6. The CDR3 runs to 15 residues. The DNA for the CDR3 is TGTGCCAGCAGCCGTTACCTAGCGGGGGCAGATACGCAGTATTTT. Amino acid sequence: CASSRYLAGADTQYF.

There are many counts of this clonotype. The chain employs TRBV9 and TRBJ2-5, with TRBD2 identical over 13 bases. The CDR3 has 17 residues. V shed 4 bases and J 5 bases; nucleotides not matched to a gene: 11. CDR1 SGDLS and CDR2 YYNGEE come from the germline V gene. DNA of the CDR3: TGTGCCAGCAGCCACGGACTAGCGGGAGCTCGCCGGGAGACCCAGTACTTC. It codes for CASSHGLAGARRETQYF. The whole variable domain, filled in from reference TRBV9 and TRBJ2-5, reads DSGVTQTPKHLITATGQRVTLRCSPRSGDLSVYWYQQSLDQGLQFLIQYYNGEERAKGNILERFSAQQFPDLHSELNLSSLELGDSALYFCASSHGLAGARRETQYFGPGTRLLVL.

This clonotype was picked up many times. The J gene is TRBJ2-3, the V gene TRBV5-1, with TRBD1 matching 8 bases. Germline trimming cut 0 bases from V and 4 bases from J; bases unmatched to any gene: 1. Germline loops: CDR1 SGHRS, CDR2 YFSETQ. This CDR3 is built from 14 residues. CDR3 coding DNA: TGCGCCAGCAGCTTGGAGACAGGGGCAGATACGCAGTATTTT. Its translation is CASSLETGADTQYF.

This clonotype was recorded a few times. This chain links TRBV5-1 with TRBJ2-4, with 13 bases that match TRBD2. CDR1 and CDR2 from the germline V gene are SGHRS and YFSETQ. The CDR3 covers 15 residues. The ends lost 4 bases at V and 4 bases at J; junction bases unmatched: 2. CDR3 sequence reads: CASSPGLAGKNIQYF. DNA of the CDR3: TGCGCCAGCAGCCCGGGACTAGCGGGGAAAAACATTCAGTACTTC. Using reference TRBV5-1 and TRBJ2-4 for the parts outside the CDR3, the full variable domain is KAGVTQTPRYLIKTRGQQVTLSCSPISGHRSVSWYQQTPGQGLQFLFEYFSETQRNKGNFPGRFSGRQFSNSRSEMNVSTLELGDSALYLCASSPGLAGKNIQYFGAGTRLSVL.

This clonotype was seen at least ten times. The V gene is TRBV9, the J gene TRBJ2-5; TRBD2 matches 9 bases. The CDR3 is 15 residues long. From germline, CDR1 is SGDLS and CDR2 YYNGEE. V was clipped by 0 bases and J by 6 bases; unmatched bases: 6. The CDR3 loop is CASSVGSSGRQTQYF. Written as DNA, the CDR3 is TGTGCCAGCAGCGTAGGTTCCAGCGGGAGGCAGACCCAGTACTTC.

This clonotype was counted once. The J gene is TRBJ1-3, the V gene TRBV11-3; D is perhaps TRBD1 (5 bases). V was cut by 3 bases and J by 7 bases, with 7 bases left in between. From germline, CDR1 is SGHNT and CDR2 YENEEA. This CDR3 has 12 amino acids. The CDR3 DNA reads TGTGCCAGCAGCTTGGGACTGAACACCATATATTTT. Translating it yields CASSLGLNTIYF.

The chain uses TRBV7-2 and TRBJ2-3; 10 positions agree with TRBD2. The germline CDR1 and CDR2 sequences are SGHTA and FQGNSA. After removal of 4 bases from V and 4 bases from J, the junction contained 8 bases not matched to a gene. This CDR3 has 16 residues. CDR3 loop: CASSSGTSVLADTQYF. In DNA form, the CDR3 reads TGTGCCAGCAGCTCTGGGACTAGCGTCCTCGCAGATACGCAGTATTTT.

V is TRBV20-1 and J is TRBJ2-5; weak D call: TRBD2 (6 bases). This CDR3 is built from 13 residues. The germline V gene has CDR1 DFQATT and CDR2 SNEGSKA (reference sequence). The V gene lost 5 bases and the J gene lost 7 bases, with 17 bases spanning the gap. The CDR3: CSAGREPAGTQYF. The CDR3 bases are TGCAGTGCTGGACGGGAGCCTGCAGGGACCCAGTACTTC.

This clonotype was seen repeatedly, ten times or more. The chain employs TRBV9 and TRBJ2-5; 10 nucleotides align to TRBD1. Germline-derived CDR1 and CDR2 are SGDLS and YYNGEE. After removal of 3 bases from V and 7 bases from J, the junction contained 12 bases not matched to a gene. There are 16 residues in the CDR3. The CDR3 loop is CASSERQGAISGTQYF. The DNA for the CDR3 is TGTGCCAGCAGCGAGAGACAGGGGGCTATCTCGGGGACCCAGTACTTC. The complete variable domain, with remaining parts taken from reference TRBV9 and TRBJ2-5, reads DSGVTQTPKHLITATGQRVTLRCSPRSGDLSVYWYQQSLDQGLQFLIQYYNGEERAKGNILERFSAQQFPDLHSELNLSSLELGDSALYFCASSERQGAISGTQYFGPGTRLLVL.